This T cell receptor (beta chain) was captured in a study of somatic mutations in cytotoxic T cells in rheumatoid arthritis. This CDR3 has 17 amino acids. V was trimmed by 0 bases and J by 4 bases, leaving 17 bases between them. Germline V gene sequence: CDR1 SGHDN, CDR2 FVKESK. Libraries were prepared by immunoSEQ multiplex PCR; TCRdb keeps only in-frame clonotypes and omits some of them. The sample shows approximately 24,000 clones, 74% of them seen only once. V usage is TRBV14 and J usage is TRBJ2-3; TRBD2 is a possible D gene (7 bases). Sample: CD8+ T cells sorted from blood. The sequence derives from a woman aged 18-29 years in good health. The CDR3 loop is CASSQDWGGAMADTQYF. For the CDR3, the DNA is TGTGCCAGCAGCCAAGATTGGGGGGGCGCGATGGCAGATACGCAGTATTTT. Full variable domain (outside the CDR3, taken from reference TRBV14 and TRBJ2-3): EAGVTQFPSHSVIEKGQTVTLRCDPISGHDNLYWYRRVMGKEIKFLLHFVKESKQDESGMPNNRFLAERTGGTYSTLKVQPAELEDSGVYFCASSQDWGGAMADTQYFGPGTRLTVL.